The rows below give T cell receptor beta chains drawn from one sample of a study of PD-1 blockade in classical Hodgkin lymphoma. Only in-frame clones appear in the TCRdb table, and some are missing; sequencing was by immunoSEQ multiplex PCR. Of over 25,000 clones listed, 85% to 90% were seen once; the top ten hold just under 2.5%. The material sequenced was peripheral blood mononuclear cells (PBMCs), taken at baseline. The receptors were sampled from a human donor with classical Hodgkin lymphoma. The CDR3 runs from the conserved cysteine through the conserved F or W. The order of the fields is V gene, J gene, D gene, clone size, CDR3 DNA, CDR3 protein. A D gene is named only where the DNA matches it firmly. Clone sizes are given selectively: once, few, many, or a class where the clone is expanded.

v_gene: TRBV5-5
j_gene: TRBJ1-2
d_gene: TRBD1
abundance: -
CDR3nt: TGTGCCAGCAGCTTGGGAGTAGAGACAGGGGCCCGTGCGGGCTACACCTTC
CDR3aa: CASSLGVETGARAGYTF

v_gene: TRBV30
j_gene: TRBJ2-3
d_gene: TRBD2
abundance: -
CDR3nt: TGTGCCTGGACGCTAGCGGGGGGATTAGATACGCAGTATTTT
CDR3aa: CAWTLAGGLDTQYF

v_gene: TRBV11-2
j_gene: TRBJ2-7
d_gene: TRBD2
abundance: -
CDR3nt: TGTGCCAGCAGCTTATTCGGCGGGGGGGACTACGAGCAGTACTTC
CDR3aa: CASSLFGGGDYEQYF

v_gene: TRBV13
j_gene: TRBJ2-3
d_gene: TRBD2
abundance: -
CDR3nt: TGTGCCAGCAGCTTTAGCGGGGGGGTAGATACGCAGTATTTT
CDR3aa: CASSFSGGVDTQYF

v_gene: TRBV5-1
j_gene: TRBJ2-7
d_gene: -
abundance: -
CDR3nt: TGCGCCAGCAGCTTGCGCGGACCAACCTACGAGCAGTACTTC
CDR3aa: CASSLRGPTYEQYF

v_gene: TRBV7-9
j_gene: TRBJ1-2
d_gene: TRBD1
abundance: -
CDR3nt: TGTGCCAGCAGCCGTCCGGTGGGACAGGACATCCCTGGCTACACCTTC
CDR3aa: CASSRPVGQDIPGYTF

v_gene: TRBV6-1
j_gene: TRBJ1-4
d_gene: -
abundance: -
CDR3nt: TGTGCCAGCGTGGGGGGGGGAAAACTGTTTTTT
CDR3aa: CASVGGGKLFF

v_gene: TRBV6-1
j_gene: TRBJ2-6
d_gene: -
abundance: -
CDR3nt: TGTGCCAGCAGGGGGGGTACAGCGAGGGCCAACGTCCTGACTTTC
CDR3aa: CASRGGTARANVLTF

v_gene: TRBV30
j_gene: TRBJ1-6
d_gene: -
abundance: -
CDR3nt: TGTGCCTGGAGTGTAGACGGCTCCTATAATTCACCCCTCCACTTT
CDR3aa: CAWSVDGSYNSPLHF

v_gene: TRBV4-3
j_gene: TRBJ2-1
d_gene: -
abundance: -
CDR3nt: TGCGCCAGCAGCCTTGTCTTCCTCGCGAATGAGCAGTTCTTC
CDR3aa: CASSLVFLANEQFF

v_gene: TRBV6-6
j_gene: TRBJ1-1
d_gene: -
abundance: -
CDR3nt: TGTGCCAGCAGTTACTCGGGAATGGCGAACACTGAAGCTTTCTTT
CDR3aa: CASSYSGMANTEAFF

v_gene: TRBV7-9
j_gene: TRBJ2-7
d_gene: TRBD2
abundance: -
CDR3nt: TGTGCCAGCAGTTTTCAAGCGGGGCCCACCTACGAGCAGTACTTC
CDR3aa: CASSFQAGPTYEQYF

v_gene: TRBV6-6
j_gene: TRBJ1-1
d_gene: TRBD1
abundance: -
CDR3nt: TGTGCCAGCAGTCAACGGGGACAGGGAAACACTGAAGCTTTCTTT
CDR3aa: CASSQRGQGNTEAFF

v_gene: TRBV5-5
j_gene: TRBJ1-1
d_gene: -
abundance: few
CDR3nt: TGTGCCAGCAGCGGGGGGACCCTGAACACTGAAGCTTTCTTT
CDR3aa: CASSGGTLNTEAFF

v_gene: TRBV19
j_gene: TRBJ2-7
d_gene: TRBD2
abundance: -
CDR3nt: TGTGCCAGTAGCAGGGGTAGCGGGGATTACGAGCAGTACTTC
CDR3aa: CASSRGSGDYEQYF

v_gene: TRBV6-1
j_gene: TRBJ1-2
d_gene: -
abundance: -
CDR3nt: TGTGCCAGCAGTGAAGTTGGCTACGGAGGCTACACCTTC
CDR3aa: CASSEVGYGGYTF

v_gene: TRBV7-8
j_gene: TRBJ2-7
d_gene: -
abundance: -
CDR3nt: TGTGCCAGCAGCTTTGTCGGGGATTCGGCCTACGAGCAGTACTTC
CDR3aa: CASSFVGDSAYEQYF